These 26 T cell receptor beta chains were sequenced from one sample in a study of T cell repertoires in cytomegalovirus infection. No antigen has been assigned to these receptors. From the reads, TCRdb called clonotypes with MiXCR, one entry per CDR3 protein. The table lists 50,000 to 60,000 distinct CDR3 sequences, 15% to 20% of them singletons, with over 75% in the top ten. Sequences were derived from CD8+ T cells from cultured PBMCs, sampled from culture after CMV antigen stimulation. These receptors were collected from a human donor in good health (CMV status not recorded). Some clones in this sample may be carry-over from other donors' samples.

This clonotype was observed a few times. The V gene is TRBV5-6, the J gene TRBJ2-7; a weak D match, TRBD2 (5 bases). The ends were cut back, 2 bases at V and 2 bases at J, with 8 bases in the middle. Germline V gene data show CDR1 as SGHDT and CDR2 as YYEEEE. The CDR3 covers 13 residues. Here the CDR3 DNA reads TGTGCCAGCAGCTTAACCGGGACCTACGAGCAGTACTTC. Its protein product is CASSLTGTYEQYF.

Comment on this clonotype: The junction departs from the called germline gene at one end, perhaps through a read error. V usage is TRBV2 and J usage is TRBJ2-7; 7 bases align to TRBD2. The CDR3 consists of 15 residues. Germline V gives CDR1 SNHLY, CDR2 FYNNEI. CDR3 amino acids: CASTTGTIESYEQYF. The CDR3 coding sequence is TGTGCGAGCACAACGGGGACTATCGAATCCTACGAGCAGTACTTC. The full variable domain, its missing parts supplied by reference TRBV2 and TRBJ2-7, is EPEVTQTPSHQVTQMGQEVILRCVPISNHLYFYWYRQILGQKVEFLVSFYNNEISEKSEIFDDQFSVERPDGSNFTLKIRSTKLEDSAMYFCASTTGTIESYEQYFGPGTRLTVT.

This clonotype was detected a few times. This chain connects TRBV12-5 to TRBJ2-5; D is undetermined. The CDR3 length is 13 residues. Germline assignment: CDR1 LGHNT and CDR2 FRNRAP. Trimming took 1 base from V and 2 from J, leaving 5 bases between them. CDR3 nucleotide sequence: TGTGCTAGTGGTTTGGGGCGACAAGAGACCCAGTACTTC. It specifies CASGLGRQETQYF.

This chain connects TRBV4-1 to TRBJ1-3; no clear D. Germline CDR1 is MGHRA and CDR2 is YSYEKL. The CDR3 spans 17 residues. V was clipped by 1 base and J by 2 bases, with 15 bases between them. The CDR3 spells CASSQGFPGVAGNTIYF. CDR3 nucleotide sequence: TGCGCCAGCAGCCAAGGATTTCCGGGCGTGGCTGGAAACACCATATATTTT.

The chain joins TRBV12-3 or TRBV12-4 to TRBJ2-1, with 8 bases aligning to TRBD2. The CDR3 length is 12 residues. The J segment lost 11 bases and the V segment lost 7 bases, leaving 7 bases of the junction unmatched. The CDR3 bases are TGTGCCAGCACCGCTGCGGGGGGAAAGCAGTTCTTC. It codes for CASTAAGGKQFF.

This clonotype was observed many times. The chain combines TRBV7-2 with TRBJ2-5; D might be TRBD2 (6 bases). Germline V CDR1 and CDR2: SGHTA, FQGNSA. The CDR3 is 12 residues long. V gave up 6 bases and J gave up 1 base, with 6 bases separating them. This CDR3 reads CASREGQETQYF. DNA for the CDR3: TGTGCCAGCAGGGAGGGCCAAGAGACCCAGTACTTC.

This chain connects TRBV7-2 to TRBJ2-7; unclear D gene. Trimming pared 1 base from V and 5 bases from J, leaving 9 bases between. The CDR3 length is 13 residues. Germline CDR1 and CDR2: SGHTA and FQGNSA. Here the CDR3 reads CASSLGWGNEQYF. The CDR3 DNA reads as TGTGCCAGCAGCTTAGGATGGGGAAACGAGCAGTACTTC.

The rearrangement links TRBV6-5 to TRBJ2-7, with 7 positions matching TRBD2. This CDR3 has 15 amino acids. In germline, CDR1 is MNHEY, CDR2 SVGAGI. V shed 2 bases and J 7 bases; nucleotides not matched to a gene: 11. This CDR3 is CASSYAGDGVWEQYF. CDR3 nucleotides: TGTGCCAGCAGTTACGCGGGAGATGGGGTGTGGGAGCAGTACTTC.

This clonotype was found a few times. The CDR3 DNA is TGTGCCAGCATCCCTCCCCCCGCATCTAACTATGGCTACACCTTC. Amino acid sequence: CASIPPPASNYGYTF. The chain carries TRBV7-9 and TRBJ1-2, with unresolved D. Germline CDR1 and CDR2: SEHNR and FQNEAQ (reference sequence). This CDR3 is built from 15 residues. V lost 7 bases and J lost 0, with 15 bases in between. Filled out from reference TRBV7-9 and TRBJ1-2, the complete variable domain reads DTGVSQNPRHKITKRGQNVTFRCDPISEHNRLYWYRQTLGQGPEFLTYFQNEAQLEKSRLLSDRFSAERPKGSFSTLEIQRTEQGDSAMYLCASIPPPASNYGYTFGSGTRLTVV.

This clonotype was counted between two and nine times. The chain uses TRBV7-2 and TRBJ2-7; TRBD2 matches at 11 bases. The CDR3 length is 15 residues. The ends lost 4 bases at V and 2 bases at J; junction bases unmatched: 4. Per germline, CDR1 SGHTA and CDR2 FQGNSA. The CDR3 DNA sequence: TGTGCCAGCAGCTCCACTAGCGGGGGTACCTACGAGCAGTACTTC. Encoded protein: CASSSTSGGTYEQYF.

CDR3 sequence: CASSQAALRDTQYF. CDR3 sequence (DNA): TGCGCCAGCAGCCAAGCCGCTTTACGGGATACGCAGTATTTT. The rearrangement joins TRBV4-1 to TRBJ2-3; D is unclear. CDR1 and CDR2 (germline): MGHRA, YSYEKL. V lost 1 base, J lost 6 bases, and 11 bases lay in between. The CDR3 spans 14 residues.

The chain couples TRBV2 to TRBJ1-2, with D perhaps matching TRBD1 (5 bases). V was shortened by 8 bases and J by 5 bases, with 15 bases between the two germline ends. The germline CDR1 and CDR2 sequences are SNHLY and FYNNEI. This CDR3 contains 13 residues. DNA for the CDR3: TGTGCCAGCCGAATTGGGACCGAGTATGGCTACACCTTC. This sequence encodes CASRIGTEYGYTF.

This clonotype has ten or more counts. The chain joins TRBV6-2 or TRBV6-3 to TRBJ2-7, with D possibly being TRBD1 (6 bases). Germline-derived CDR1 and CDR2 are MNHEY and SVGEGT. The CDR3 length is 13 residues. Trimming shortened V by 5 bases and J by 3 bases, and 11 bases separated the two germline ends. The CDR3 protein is CASSQPQGYEQYF. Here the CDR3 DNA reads TGTGCCAGCAGTCAACCACAGGGCTACGAGCAGTACTTC.

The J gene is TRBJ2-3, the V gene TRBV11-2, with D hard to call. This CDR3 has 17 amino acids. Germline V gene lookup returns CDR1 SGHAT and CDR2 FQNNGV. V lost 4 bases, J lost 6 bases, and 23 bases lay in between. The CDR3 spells CASSSAGQKEWFDTQYF. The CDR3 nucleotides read TGTGCCAGCAGCTCCGCCGGCCAGAAGGAGTGGTTTGATACGCAGTATTTT. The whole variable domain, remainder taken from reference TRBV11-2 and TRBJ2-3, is EAGVAQSPRYKIIEKRQSVAFWCNPISGHATLYWYQQILGQGPKLLIQFQNNGVVDDSQLPKDRFSAERLKGVDSTLKIQPAKLEDSAVYLCASSSAGQKEWFDTQYFGPGTRLTVL.

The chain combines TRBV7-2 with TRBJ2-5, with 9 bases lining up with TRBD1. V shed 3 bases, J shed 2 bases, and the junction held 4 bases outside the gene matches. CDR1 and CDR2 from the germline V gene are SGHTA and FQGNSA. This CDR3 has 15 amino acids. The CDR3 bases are TGTGCCAGCAGCTTCCGGGACAGGGAACAAGAGACCCAGTACTTC. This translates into CASSFRDREQETQYF. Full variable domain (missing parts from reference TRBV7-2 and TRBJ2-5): GAGVSQSPSNKVTEKGKDVELRCDPISGHTALYWYRQSLGQGLEFLIYFQGNSAPDKSGLPSDRFSAERTGGSVSTLTIQRTQQEDSAVYLCASSFRDREQETQYFGPGTRLLVL.

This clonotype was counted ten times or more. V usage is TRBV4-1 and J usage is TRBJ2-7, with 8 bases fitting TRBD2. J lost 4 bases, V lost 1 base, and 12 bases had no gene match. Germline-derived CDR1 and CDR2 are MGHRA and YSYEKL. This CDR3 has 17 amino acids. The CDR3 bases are TGCGCCAGCAGCCAAGTGGGGGGTGCGGGGGGAAAGTACGAGCAGTACTTC. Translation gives CASSQVGGAGGKYEQYF.

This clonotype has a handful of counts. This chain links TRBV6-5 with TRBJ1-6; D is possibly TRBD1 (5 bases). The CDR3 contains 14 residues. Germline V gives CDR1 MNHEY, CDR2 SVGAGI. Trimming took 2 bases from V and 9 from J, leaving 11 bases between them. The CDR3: CASSYGGFTSPLHF. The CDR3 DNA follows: TGTGCCAGCAGTTACGGGGGTTTTACTTCACCCCTCCACTTT.

The CDR3 nucleotides read TGTGCCAGCAGCTTAAGGGCCACCCTAGCGGGGGGGCCAGAGACCCAGTACTTC. It encodes CASSLRATLAGGPETQYF. V gene TRBV7-2 combines with J gene TRBJ2-5; TRBD2 matches at 12 bases. The junction had 11 bases not matched to a gene; V was cut back by 2 bases and J by 4 bases. CDR3 size: 18 residues. In germline, CDR1 is SGHTA, CDR2 FQGNSA.

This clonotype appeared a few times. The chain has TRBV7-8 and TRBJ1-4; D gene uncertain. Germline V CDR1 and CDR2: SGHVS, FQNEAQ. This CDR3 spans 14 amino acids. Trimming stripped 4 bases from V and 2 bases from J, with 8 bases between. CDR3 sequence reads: CASSSLGTNEKLFF. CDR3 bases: TGTGCCAGCAGCTCACTGGGTACTAATGAAAAACTGTTTTTT.

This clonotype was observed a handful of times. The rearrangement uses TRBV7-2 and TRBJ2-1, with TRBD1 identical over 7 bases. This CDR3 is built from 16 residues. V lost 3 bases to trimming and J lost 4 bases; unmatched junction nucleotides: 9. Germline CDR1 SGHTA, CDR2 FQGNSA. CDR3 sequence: CASSFFGTVIYNEQFF. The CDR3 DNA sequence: TGTGCCAGCAGCTTCTTCGGGACAGTTATTTACAATGAGCAGTTCTTC.

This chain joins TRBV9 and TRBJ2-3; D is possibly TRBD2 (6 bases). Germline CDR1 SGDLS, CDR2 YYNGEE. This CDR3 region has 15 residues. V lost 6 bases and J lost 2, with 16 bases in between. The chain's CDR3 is CASNNAGTSTDTQYF. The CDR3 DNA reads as TGTGCCAGCAACAATGCCGGGACTTCCACAGATACGCAGTATTTT.

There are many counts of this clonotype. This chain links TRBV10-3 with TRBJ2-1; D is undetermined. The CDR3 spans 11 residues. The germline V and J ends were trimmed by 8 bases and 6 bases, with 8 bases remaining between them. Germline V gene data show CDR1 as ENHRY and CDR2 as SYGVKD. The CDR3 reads CAIGPPNEQFF. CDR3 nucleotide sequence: TGTGCCATCGGGCCGCCCAATGAGCAGTTCTTC.

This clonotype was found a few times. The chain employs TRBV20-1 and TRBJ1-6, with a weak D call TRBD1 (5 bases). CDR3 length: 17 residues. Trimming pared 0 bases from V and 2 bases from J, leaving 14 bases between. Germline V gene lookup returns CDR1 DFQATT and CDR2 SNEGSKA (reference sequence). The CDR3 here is CSARDGGGRTYNSPLHF. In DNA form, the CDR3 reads TGCAGTGCTAGAGACGGGGGGGGTCGGACCTATAATTCACCCCTCCACTTT.

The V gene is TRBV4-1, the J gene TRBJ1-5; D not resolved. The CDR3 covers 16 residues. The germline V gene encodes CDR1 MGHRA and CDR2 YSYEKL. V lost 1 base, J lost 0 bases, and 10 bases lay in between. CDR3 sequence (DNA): TGCGCCAGCAGCCAAGGTGGGAGAAATAGCAATCAGCCCCAGCATTTT. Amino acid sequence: CASSQGGRNSNQPQHF.

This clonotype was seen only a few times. The CDR3 nucleotides are TGTGCCAGCAGCCAAGGTGACAGAGACGAACTGGGAGCTTTCTTT. Translation: CASSQGDRDELGAFF. This chain joins TRBV4-2 and TRBJ1-1, with D perhaps matching TRBD1 (5 bases). Trimming stripped 1 base from V and 10 bases from J, with 19 bases between. Germline V gene data show CDR1 as LGHNA and CDR2 as YNFKEQ. The CDR3 sequence is 15 residues long.

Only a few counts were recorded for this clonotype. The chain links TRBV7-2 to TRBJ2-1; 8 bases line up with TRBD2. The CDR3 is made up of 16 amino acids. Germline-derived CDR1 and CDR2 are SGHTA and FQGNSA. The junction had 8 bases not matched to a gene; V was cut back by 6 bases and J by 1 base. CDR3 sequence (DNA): TGTGCCAGCAGGTCCTATAGCGGGGCTTCCTACAATGAGCAGTTCTTC. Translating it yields CASRSYSGASYNEQFF.